This T cell receptor (beta chain) was documented in a study of OX40 agonist ivuxolimab in advanced cancers. Regarding the research as a whole: Ivuxolimab was an agonistic, fully human IgG2 monoclonal antibody directed against OX40 (CD134), a costimulatory receptor. Intravenous ivuxolimab was administered to patients every 2 weeks at six dose levels: 0.01, 0.1, 0.3, 1.5, 3 and 10 mg/kg. Among the roughly 50 dose-escalation patients, some 19 had hepatocellular carcinoma, roughly 15 melanoma, 9 renal cell carcinoma and 9 head and neck cancer. In the dose-escalation cohort, 70% to 85% of patients were male, and the mean age was roughly 60 years, with a range of roughly 23 to 85. Patients were allowed to have had prior anti-PD-1, anti-PD-L1 or anti-CTLA-4 therapy, and 40% to 45% of the dose-escalation patients had previously received checkpoint inhibitors. Partial responses occurred in three dose-escalation patients: two with cutaneous melanoma and one with hepatocellular carcinoma. The point of sequencing TCRbeta in the periphery was to test whether ivuxolimab changed TCR sequence diversity and drove clonal T-cell expansion. The paper reports the monotherapy dose-escalation portion (N of about 47 patients) of the phase I ivuxolimab trial.

Genomic DNA was extracted from sorted cells for sequencing of the TCRbeta CDR3 region. The immunoSEQ Assay was used for sequencing of TCRbeta CDR3 regions. TCRdb took this table from immuneACCESS and kept in-frame rearrangements with V and J called. Such tables lack part of the clones; where checked against another copy, unresolved V genes explain under half of the gap, and the rest is unexplained. Counted in this sample were 30,000 or so clones; approximately 90% of them appeared once. The top ten clonotypes cover about 24% of the sample. Regarding this clone: Its antigen has not been determined. Per-base quality was not reported, and no clone a single base away is much larger than it.

Patients with a history of autoimmune disease or receiving systemic immunosuppression were excluded from the trial. In every dose cohort, peripheral blood was drawn for TCR sequencing at baseline, cycle 4 day 1, and cycle 7 day 1. Samples came from an open-label, multicenter, first-in-human phase I dose-escalation trial of ivuxolimab. Adults with locally advanced or metastatic melanoma, renal cell carcinoma, hepatocellular carcinoma or head and neck squamous cell carcinoma were enrolled in the trial. Before TCR sequencing, CD4+ T cells and CD8+ T cells from peripheral blood were sorted into separate populations. Study-wide conclusions, independent of this receptor: After ivuxolimab, more expanded clones were found on average in CD8+ T cells than in CD4+ T cells. Clonal expansion of both CD4+ and CD8+ blood T cells was observed from baseline to week 6 at doses 0.1 to 3.0 mg/kg. Low levels of normalized T-cell clonal expansion were also seen in some patients who did not respond. Partial responders in the 0.1-3.0 mg/kg groups had among the lowest normalized peripheral clonal expansion, especially among CD8+ T cells. Which antigens the clonally expanded peripheral T cells were specific for was not determined.

Trimming removed 6 bases from V and 3 bases from J, leaving 5 bases between the germline ends. From its cysteine to its phenylalanine, the CDR3 spans 12 amino acids. This entry keeps only the CDR3 DNA: 36 bases, framed from base 1. Per the germline V gene (reference sequence), SEHNR is the CDR1 and FQNEAQ is the CDR2. The rearranged segments are TRBV7-9 and TRBJ2-2; the D gene is not confidently resolved. This specimen consisted of CD4+ or CD8+ T cells sorted from blood, obtained in a trial of the OX40 agonist ivuxolimab. The TCR comes from an adult with an advanced solid tumor such as melanoma, head and neck, liver or kidney cancer. At the DNA level, the sequence is TGTGCCAGCAGTTTCGACACCGGGGAGCTGTTTTTT. This encodes CASSFDTGELFF.